This paragraph covers one T cell receptor beta chain sequence. Methods used by the authors: For nucleated cells, counts were estimated from reference gene primer amplification. Using immunoSEQ multiplex PCR, the repertoire was profiled, and TCRdb retains in-frame clones only, with some absent. D and trimming were read from the DNA, whereas the V and J calls and clone size are those reported in that table. The sample carries around 160,000 clones, over 75% recorded once. This sample was included in a study of blood T cell repertoires in COVID-19. About the study: Samples taken during acute and convalescent COVID-19 were collected in the United States, Italy and Spain.

Participants spanned ages about 18 to 100 years and resided in about 25 US areas. CDR1 LNHDA and CDR2 SQIVND come from the germline V gene (reference sequence). The CDR3 has 16 amino acids. Deletions cut 10 bases from V and 0 bases from J, with 16 bases between. The receptor comes from a man aged 50-59 years who had recovered from COVID-19. Sequenced sample: PBMCs or T cells enriched from blood (not recorded which). The V call is TRBV19, the J call TRBJ2-6, with D perhaps TRBD1 (6 bases). Here the CDR3 DNA reads TGTGCCACCTCCCGGACAGTGAGCTCTGGGGCCAACGTCCTGACTTTC. Its protein is CATSRTVSSGANVLTF.